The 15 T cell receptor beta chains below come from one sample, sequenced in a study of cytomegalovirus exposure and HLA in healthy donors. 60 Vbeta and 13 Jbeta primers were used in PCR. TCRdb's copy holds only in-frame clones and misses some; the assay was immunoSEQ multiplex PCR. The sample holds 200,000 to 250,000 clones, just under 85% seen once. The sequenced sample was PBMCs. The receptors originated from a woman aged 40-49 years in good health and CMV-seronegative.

DNA of the CDR3: TGTGCCAGTAGTCCCGATCGGGATCAGCCCCAGCATTTT. Translated, it gives CASSPDRDQPQHF. The chain links TRBV19 to TRBJ1-5; no reliable D call. The germline gives CDR1 LNHDA, CDR2 SQIVND (reference sequence). The CDR3 totals 13 residues. V lost 5 bases and J 5 bases, leaving 10 bases between the germline ends.

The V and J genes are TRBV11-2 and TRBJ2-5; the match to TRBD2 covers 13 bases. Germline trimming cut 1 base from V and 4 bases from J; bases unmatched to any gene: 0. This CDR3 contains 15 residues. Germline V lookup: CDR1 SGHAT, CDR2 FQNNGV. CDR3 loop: CASSLGTSGRETQYF. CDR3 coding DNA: TGTGCCAGCAGCTTAGGGACTAGCGGGAGAGAGACCCAGTACTTC.

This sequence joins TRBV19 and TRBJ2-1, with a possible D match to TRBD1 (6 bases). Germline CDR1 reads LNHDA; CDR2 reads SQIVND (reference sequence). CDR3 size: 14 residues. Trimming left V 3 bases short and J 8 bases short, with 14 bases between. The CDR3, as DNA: TGTGCCAGTAGTATCGGACAGTTGATCGATGAGCAGTTCTTC. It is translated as CASSIGQLIDEQFF.

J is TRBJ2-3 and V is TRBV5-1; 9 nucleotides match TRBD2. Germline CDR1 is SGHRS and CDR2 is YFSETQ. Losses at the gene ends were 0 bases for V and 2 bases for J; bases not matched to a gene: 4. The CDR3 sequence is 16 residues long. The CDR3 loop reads CASSLVLAGTTDTQYF. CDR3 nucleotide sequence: TGCGCCAGCAGCTTGGTCCTAGCGGGGACCACAGATACGCAGTATTTT.

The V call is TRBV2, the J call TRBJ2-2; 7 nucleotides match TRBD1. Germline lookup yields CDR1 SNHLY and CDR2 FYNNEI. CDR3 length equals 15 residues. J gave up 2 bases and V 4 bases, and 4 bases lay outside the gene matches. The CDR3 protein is CASSVGTDNTGELFF. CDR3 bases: TGTGCCAGCAGTGTTGGGACAGATAACACCGGGGAGCTGTTTTTT.

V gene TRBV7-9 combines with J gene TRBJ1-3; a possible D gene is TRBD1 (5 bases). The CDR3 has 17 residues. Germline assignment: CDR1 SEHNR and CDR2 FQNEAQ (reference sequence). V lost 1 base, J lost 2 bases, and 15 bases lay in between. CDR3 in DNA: TGTGCCAGCAGCTTAGATTTCCGAAAAGGGGCTGGAAACACCATATATTTT. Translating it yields CASSLDFRKGAGNTIYF.

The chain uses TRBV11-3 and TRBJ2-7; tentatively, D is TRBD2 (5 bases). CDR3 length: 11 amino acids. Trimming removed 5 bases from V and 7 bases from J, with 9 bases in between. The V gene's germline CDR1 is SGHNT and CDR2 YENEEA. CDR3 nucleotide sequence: TGTGCCAGCAGCCCCGAGGGAGAGCAGTACTTC. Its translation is CASSPEGEQYF.

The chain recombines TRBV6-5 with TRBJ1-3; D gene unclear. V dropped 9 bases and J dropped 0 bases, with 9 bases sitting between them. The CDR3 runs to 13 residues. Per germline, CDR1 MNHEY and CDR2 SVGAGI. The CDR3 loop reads CASLGSSGNTIYF. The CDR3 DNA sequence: TGTGCCAGTCTAGGGAGCTCTGGAAACACCATATATTTT.

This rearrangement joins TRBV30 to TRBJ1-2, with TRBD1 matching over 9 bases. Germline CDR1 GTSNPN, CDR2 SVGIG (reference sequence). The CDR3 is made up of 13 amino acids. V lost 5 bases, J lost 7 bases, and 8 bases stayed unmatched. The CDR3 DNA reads TGTGCCTGGGGGACAGGGACTCTCGGTGGCTACACCTTC. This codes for CAWGTGTLGGYTF.

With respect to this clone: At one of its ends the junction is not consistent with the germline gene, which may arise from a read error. CDR3 sequence: CASSSIGAGVYGQYF. The DNA of the CDR3 is TGCGCCAGCAGCTCCATTGGGGCAGGGGTCTACGGGCAGTACTTC. This chain links TRBV5-1 with TRBJ2-7; D is perhaps TRBD1 (6 bases). Germline assignment: CDR1 SGHRS and CDR2 YFSETQ. The CDR3 is made up of 15 amino acids.

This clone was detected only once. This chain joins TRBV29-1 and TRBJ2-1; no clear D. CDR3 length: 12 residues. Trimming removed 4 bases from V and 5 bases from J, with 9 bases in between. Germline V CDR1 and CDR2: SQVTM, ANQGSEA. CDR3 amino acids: CSVAVANNEQFF. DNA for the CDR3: TGCAGCGTTGCCGTGGCCAACAATGAGCAGTTCTTC.

DNA for the CDR3: TGTGCCAGCAGCCTAAACGTCCGGTCTGAAAAACTGTTTTTT. It specifies CASSLNVRSEKLFF. The chain uses TRBV5-8 and TRBJ1-4; unclear D gene. The CDR3 is 14 amino acids. Trimming took off 4 bases at V and 7 bases at J, with 14 bases between the two ends. Germline V gene data show CDR1 as SGHTS and CDR2 as YDEGEE. The full variable domain, its missing parts supplied by reference TRBV5-8 and TRBJ1-4, is EAGVTQSPTHLIKTRGQQATLRCSPISGHTSVYWYQQALGLGLQFLLWYDEGEERNRGNFPPRFSGRQFPNYSSELNVNALELEDSALYLCASSLNVRSEKLFFGSGTQLSVL.

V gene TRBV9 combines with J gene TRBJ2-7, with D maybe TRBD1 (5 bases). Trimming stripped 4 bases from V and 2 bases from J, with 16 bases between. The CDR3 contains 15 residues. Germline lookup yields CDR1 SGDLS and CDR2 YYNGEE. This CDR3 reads CASSRYAGIAYEQYF. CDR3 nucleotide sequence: TGTGCCAGCAGCAGATATGCAGGGATCGCCTACGAGCAGTACTTC.

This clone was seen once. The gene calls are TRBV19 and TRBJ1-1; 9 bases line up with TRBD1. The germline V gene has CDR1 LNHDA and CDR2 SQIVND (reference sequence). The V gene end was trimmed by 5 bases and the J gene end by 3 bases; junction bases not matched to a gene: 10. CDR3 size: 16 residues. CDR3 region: CASSLWTGEPDTEAFF. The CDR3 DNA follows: TGTGCCAGTAGTCTCTGGACAGGGGAGCCGGACACTGAAGCTTTCTTT. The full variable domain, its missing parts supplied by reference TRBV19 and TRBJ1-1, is DGGITQSPKYLFRKEGQNVTLSCEQNLNHDAMYWYRQDPGQGLRLIYYSQIVNDFQKGDIAEGYSVSREKKESFPLTVTSAQKNPTAFYLCASSLWTGEPDTEAFFGQGTRLTVV.

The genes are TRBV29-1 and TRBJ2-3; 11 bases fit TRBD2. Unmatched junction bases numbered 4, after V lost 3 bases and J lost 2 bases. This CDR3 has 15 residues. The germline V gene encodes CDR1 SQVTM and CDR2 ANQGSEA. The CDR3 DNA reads TGCAGCGTTGATGGGACTAGCGGTTTCACAGATACGCAGTATTTT. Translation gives CSVDGTSGFTDTQYF.